The sequence of this T cell receptor (beta chain) was determined in a study of T cells after posttransplantation cyclophosphamide. Study-wide results and limits: Donor-recipient repertoire similarity was low at 1-2 months, rising over year one. TRB overlap between skin or GI tissue T cells and blood was limited. Recipient CMV seropositivity and CMV reactivation strongly tracked TRB clonality.

Repertoires were generated with immunoSEQ multiplex PCR, while TCRdb's copy carries only in-frame clones and drops some. This sample carries 40,000 to 55,000 clones and no singletons, and more than 2% goes to the top ten. Germline CDR1 SEHNR, CDR2 FQNEAQ (reference sequence). Trimming removed 5 bases from V and 0 bases from J; junction bases left unmatched: 11. This CDR3 comprises 19 residues. This clone was counted many times. Its antigen remains unidentified. The chain combines TRBV7-9 with TRBJ2-4; 12 nucleotides match TRBD2. The specimen was PBMCs. This sequence originates from a man between 40 and 49 years old in good health, CMV-negative, and a related stem cell transplant donor. CDR3 DNA: TGTGCCAGCAGCCCCTTGACTAGCGGGAGAGGTCAAGCCAAAAACATTCAGTACTTC. The encoded protein is CASSPLTSGRGQAKNIQYF.